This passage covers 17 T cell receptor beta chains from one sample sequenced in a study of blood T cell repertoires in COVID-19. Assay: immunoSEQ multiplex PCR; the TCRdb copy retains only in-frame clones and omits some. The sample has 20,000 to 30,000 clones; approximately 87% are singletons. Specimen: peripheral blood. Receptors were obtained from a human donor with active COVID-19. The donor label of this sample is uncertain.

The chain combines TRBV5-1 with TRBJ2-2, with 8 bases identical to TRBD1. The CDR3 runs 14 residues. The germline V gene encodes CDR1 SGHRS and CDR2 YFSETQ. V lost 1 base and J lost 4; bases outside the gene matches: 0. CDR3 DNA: TGCGCCAGCAGCTTGACAGGGGGCACCGGGGAGCTGTTTTTT. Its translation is CASSLTGGTGELFF.

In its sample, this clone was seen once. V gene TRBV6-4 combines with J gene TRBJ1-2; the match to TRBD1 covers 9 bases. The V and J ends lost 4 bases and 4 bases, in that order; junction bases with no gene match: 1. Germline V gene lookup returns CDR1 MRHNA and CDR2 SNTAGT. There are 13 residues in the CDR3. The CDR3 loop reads CASSGGQGYGYTF. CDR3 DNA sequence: TGTGCCAGCAGTGGGGGACAGGGCTATGGCTACACCTTC.

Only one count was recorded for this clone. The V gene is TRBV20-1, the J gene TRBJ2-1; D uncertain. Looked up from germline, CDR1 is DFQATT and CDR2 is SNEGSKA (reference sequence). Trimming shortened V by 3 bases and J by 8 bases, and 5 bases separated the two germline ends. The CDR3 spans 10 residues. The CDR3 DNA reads TGCAGTGCTAGGGGCTATGAGCAGTTCTTC. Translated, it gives CSARGYEQFF.

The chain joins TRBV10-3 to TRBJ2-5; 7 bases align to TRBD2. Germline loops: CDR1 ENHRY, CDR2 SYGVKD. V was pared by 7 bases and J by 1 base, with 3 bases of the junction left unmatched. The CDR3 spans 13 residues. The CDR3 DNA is TGTGCCATCATGGGGGGGGTCCAAGAGACCCAGTACTTC. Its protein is CAIMGGVQETQYF.

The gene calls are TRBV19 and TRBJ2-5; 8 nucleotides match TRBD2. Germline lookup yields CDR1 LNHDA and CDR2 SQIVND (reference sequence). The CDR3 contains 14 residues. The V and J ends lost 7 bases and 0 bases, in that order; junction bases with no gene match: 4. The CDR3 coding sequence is TGTGCCAGTAAGGAGCGGGGGTACCAAGAGACCCAGTACTTC. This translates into CASKERGYQETQYF.

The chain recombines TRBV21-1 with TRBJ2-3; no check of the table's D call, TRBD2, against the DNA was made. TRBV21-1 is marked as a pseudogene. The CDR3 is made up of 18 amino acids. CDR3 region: CASSKGYLAGEYTDTQYF. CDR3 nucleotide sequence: TGTGCCAGCAGCAAAGGTTACCTAGCGGGAGAATATACAGATACGCAGTATTTT.

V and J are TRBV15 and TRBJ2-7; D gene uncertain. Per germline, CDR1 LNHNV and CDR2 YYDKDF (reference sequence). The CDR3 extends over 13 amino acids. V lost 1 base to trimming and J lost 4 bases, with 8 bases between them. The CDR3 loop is CATSRVPGYEQYF. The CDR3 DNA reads TGTGCCACCAGCAGAGTTCCGGGTTACGAGCAGTACTTC. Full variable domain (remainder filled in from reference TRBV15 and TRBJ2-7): DAMVIQNPRYQVTQFGKPVTLSCSQTLNHNVMYWYQQKSSQAPKLLFHYYDKDFNNEADTPDNFQSRRPNTSFCFLDIRSPGLGDTAMYLCATSRVPGYEQYFGPGTRLTVT.

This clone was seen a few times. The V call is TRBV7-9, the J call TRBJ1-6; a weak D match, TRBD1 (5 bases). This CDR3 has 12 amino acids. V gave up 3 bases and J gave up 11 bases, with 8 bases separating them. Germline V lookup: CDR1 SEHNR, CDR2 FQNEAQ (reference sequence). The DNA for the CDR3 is TGTGCCAGCAGCTTTCAGGGTACACCCCTCCACTTT. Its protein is CASSFQGTPLHF.

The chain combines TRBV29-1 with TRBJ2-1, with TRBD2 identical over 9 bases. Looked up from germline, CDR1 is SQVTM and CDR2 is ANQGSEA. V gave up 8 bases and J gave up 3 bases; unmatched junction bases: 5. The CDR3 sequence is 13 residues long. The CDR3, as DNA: TGCAGCTCCAAAGCGGGAGGCTACAATGAGCAGTTCTTC. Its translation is CSSKAGGYNEQFF.

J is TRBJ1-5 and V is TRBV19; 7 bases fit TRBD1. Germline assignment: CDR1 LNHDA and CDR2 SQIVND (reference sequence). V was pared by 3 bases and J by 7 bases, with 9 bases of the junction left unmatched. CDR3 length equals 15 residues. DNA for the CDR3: TGTGCCAGTAGTATTTCTCTAGGGGGCCGGCAGCCCCAGCATTTT. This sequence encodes CASSISLGGRQPQHF.

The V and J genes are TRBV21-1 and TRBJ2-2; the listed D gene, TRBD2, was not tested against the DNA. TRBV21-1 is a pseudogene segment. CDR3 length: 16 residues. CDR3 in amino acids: CASSKGLAGYTGELFF. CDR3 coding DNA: TGTGCCAGCAGCAAGGGACTAGCGGGTTACACCGGGGAGCTGTTTTTT.

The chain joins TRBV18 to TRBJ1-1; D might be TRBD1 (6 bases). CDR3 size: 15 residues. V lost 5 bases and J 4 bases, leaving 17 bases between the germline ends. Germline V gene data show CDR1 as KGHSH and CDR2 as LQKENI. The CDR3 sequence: CASSASTGMGTEAFF. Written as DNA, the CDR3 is TGTGCCAGCTCAGCCTCAACAGGGATGGGCACTGAAGCTTTCTTT.

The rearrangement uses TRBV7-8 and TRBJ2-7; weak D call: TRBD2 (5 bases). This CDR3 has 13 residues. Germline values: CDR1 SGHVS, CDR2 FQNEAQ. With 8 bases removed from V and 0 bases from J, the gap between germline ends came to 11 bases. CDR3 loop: CASAEGSSYEQYF. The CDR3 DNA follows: TGTGCCAGCGCTGAGGGAAGCTCCTACGAGCAGTACTTC.

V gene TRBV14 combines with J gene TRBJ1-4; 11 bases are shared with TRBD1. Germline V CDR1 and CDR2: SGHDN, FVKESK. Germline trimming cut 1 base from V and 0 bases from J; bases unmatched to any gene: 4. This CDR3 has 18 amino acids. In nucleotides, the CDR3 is TGTGCCAGCAGCCAAGCCGGACAGGGGGCCGCAACTAATGAAAAACTGTTTTTT. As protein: CASSQAGQGAATNEKLFF.

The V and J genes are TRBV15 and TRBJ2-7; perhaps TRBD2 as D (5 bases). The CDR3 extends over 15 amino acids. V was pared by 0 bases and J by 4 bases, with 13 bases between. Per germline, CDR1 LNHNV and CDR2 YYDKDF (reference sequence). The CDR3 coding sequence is TGTGCCACCAGCAGAGATCCGCTAGCTCGGTACGAGCAGTACTTC. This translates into CATSRDPLARYEQYF.

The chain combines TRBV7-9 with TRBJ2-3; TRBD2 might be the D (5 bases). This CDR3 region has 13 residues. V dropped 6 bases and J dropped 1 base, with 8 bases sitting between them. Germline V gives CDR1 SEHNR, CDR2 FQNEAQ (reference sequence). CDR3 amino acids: CASSSSGTDTQYF. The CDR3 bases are TGTGCCAGCAGTAGTAGCGGCACAGATACGCAGTATTTT.

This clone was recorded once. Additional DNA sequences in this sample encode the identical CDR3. The CDR3 here is CASSDSRGYTF. The CDR3 DNA follows: TGTGCCAGCAGTGACTCGAGAGGCTACACCTTC. The V call is TRBV6-4, the J call TRBJ1-2, with D hard to call. This CDR3 region has 11 residues. The V end lost 0 bases, the J end lost 8 bases, and 4 bases lay between the germline ends. Germline loops: CDR1 MRHNA, CDR2 SNTAGT.